The rows below give T cell receptor beta chains drawn from one sample of a study of shared clonotypes between healthy human individuals. Profiling relied on immunoSEQ multiplex PCR, and the TCRdb table lists in-frame clones only, not all of them. The sample records around 2,000,000 clones, 85% to 95% being singletons. Sample: naive CD4+ T cells sorted from blood. Receptors were obtained from a young man in good health. CDR3s include the opening cysteine and the closing phenylalanine or tryptophan. The order of the fields is clone size, V gene, J gene, D gene, CDR3 DNA, CDR3 protein. D genes are given only for firm matches. For some rows the clone size is stated as once, few or many, or as a class when expanded; others skip it.

>once|TRBV27|TRBJ1-1|-
TGTGCCAGCAGTTTTAGGTGGAACACTGAAGCTTTCTTT
CASSFRWNTEAFF
>-|TRBV7-9|TRBJ2-7|TRBD1
TGTGCCAGCACCTTGGGGGCGAGCAGGGGGCTCTTTAGGGAGCAGTACTTC
CASTLGASRGLFREQYF
>-|TRBV6-1|TRBJ1-5|-
TGTGCCAGCAGAATAGACAGTGGGAATCAGCCCCAGCATTTT
CASRIDSGNQPQHF
>once|TRBV2|TRBJ2-7|TRBD1
TGTGCCAGCAGGGCCGGGACAGGGGGCAACGAGCAGTACTTC
CASRAGTGGNEQYF
>-|TRBV2|TRBJ2-7|-
TGTGCCAGCACCAAAGGGTCCTACGAGCAGTACTTC
CASTKGSYEQYF
>-|TRBV19|TRBJ2-3|TRBD2
TGTGCCAGTAGTTCCCTACTAGCGGGAGCGGGAGATACGCAGTATTTT
CASSSLLAGAGDTQYF
>-|TRBV28|TRBJ2-7|-
TGTGCCAGCAGAGAGGGGATTGCCTACGAGCAGTACTTC
CASREGIAYEQYF
>once|TRBV6-6|TRBJ2-7|TRBD1
TGTGCCAGTAAAGGACCGGGACAGGGGACCTACGAGCAGTACTTC
CASKGPGQGTYEQYF
>-|TRBV29-1|TRBJ2-3|-
TGCAGCGTTGAAGTGGGAGGAGTCGGCACAGATACGCAGTATTTT
CSVEVGGVGTDTQYF
>-|TRBV5-1|TRBJ1-2|-
TGCGCCAGCAGCATCAGGACACAGTCCGCACCTAACTATGGCTACACCTTC
CASSIRTQSAPNYGYTF
>-|TRBV5-4|TRBJ2-7|-
TGTGCCAGCACCTACGGCCACCGGGACAATCCATACGAGCAGTACTTC
CASTYGHRDNPYEQYF
>-|TRBV28|TRBJ2-7|-
TGTGCCAGCGGTTTGTTCGGCGGGCCCAACGAGCAGTACTTC
CASGLFGGPNEQYF
>-|TRBV7-8|TRBJ2-3|-
TGTGCCAGCAGCCCCATTCCATCGGGCACAGATACGCAGTATTTT
CASSPIPSGTDTQYF
>-|TRBV6-5|TRBJ2-7|TRBD2
TGTGCCAGCAGTCAAGGACTAGCGGCCGCTACGAAGCAGTACTTC
CASSQGLAAATKQYF
>-|TRBV2|TRBJ1-2|-
TGTGCCAGCAGTGCTCCGGAAAAGGGTGGCTACACCTTC
CASSAPEKGGYTF
>-|TRBV9|TRBJ2-7|TRBD1
TGTGCCAGCTCCGGAGGGAGGACAGGGCTAGCCTACGAGCAGTACTTC
CASSGGRTGLAYEQYF
>-|TRBV7-9|TRBJ2-1|TRBD1
TGTGCCAGCAGCCCGACCCCGGCAGGGGGCTACAATGAGCAGTTCTTC
CASSPTPAGGYNEQFF
>few|TRBV6-5|TRBJ1-2|-
TGTGCCAGCAGCCCCGACAGGAATGGCTACACCTTC
CASSPDRNGYTF
>-|TRBV18|TRBJ1-1|-
TGTGCCAGCTCACCAGACGGGGCATACACTGAAGCTTTCTTT
CASSPDGAYTEAFF
>-|TRBV5-7|TRBJ1-2|-
TGTGCCAGCAGCAGCAACGGGGACAACTATGGCTACACCTTC
CASSSNGDNYGYTF
>-|TRBV28|TRBJ2-7|-
TGTGCCAGCAGTCACGGAGGTAAGGGGGGCACCTACGAGCAGTACTTC
CASSHGGKGGTYEQYF
>-|TRBV30|TRBJ2-2|-
TGTGCCTGGAGTGTAATGATGGTTAGCCAGGTTACCGGGGAGCTGTTTTTT
CAWSVMMVSQVTGELFF
>-|TRBV5-1|TRBJ1-4|-
TGCGCCAGCAGCCGAGGGGAAACGGGTGGAAAACTGTTTTTT
CASSRGETGGKLFF
>once|TRBV28|TRBJ2-3|-
TGTGCCAGCAGTACAGGGGGGGGCGCAGATACGCAGTATTTT
CASSTGGGADTQYF
>-|TRBV28|TRBJ1-5|-
TGTGCCAGCAGTTTCCGGACGCAACTCAGCAATCAGCCCCAGCATTTT
CASSFRTQLSNQPQHF
>-|TRBV27|TRBJ1-5|-
TGTGCCAGCAGCATAGATCGCAATCAGCCCCAGCATTTT
CASSIDRNQPQHF
>-|TRBV5-1|TRBJ1-4|TRBD1
TGCGCCAGCAGCTTGGGACAGGGAGTCGCAACTAATGAAAAACTGTTTTTT
CASSLGQGVATNEKLFF
>-|TRBV30|TRBJ2-1|-
TGTGCCTGGAGTGGGTGGGGGTCAGCCTCCTACAATGAGCAGTTCTTC
CAWSGWGSASYNEQFF
>once|TRBV6-5|TRBJ2-2|-
TGTGCCAGCGCAACCCACGGTCTCACCGGGGAGCTGTTTTTT
CASATHGLTGELFF
>-|TRBV11-2|TRBJ1-2|TRBD1
TGTGCCAGCAGCTTAGCATTTTGGGCCACGGGACAGGGGGCCCATGGCTACACCTTC
CASSLAFWATGQGAHGYTF
>many|TRBV5-6|TRBJ2-7|-
TGTGCCAGCAGCTTGGGTCCAGATGGTTCTTACGAGCAGTACTTC
CASSLGPDGSYEQYF
>-|TRBV2|TRBJ2-1|-
TGTGCCAGCAGTGAAGACTGGAAGGGGGGTAGGAATGAGCAGTTCTTC
CASSEDWKGGRNEQFF
>-|TRBV6-5|TRBJ2-2|TRBD1
TGTGCCAGCAGCAGGACAGGGATCACCGGGGAGCTGTTTTTT
CASSRTGITGELFF
>-|TRBV27|TRBJ2-7|TRBD1
TGTGCCAGCAGTCGCGGACAGGGACGCTACGAGCAGTACTTC
CASSRGQGRYEQYF
>-|TRBV18|TRBJ2-7|-
TGTGCCAGCTCACCACGAAACCCCTACGAGCAGTACTTC
CASSPRNPYEQYF
>-|TRBV27|TRBJ1-6|TRBD1
TGTGCCAGCAGTCCCGACCCGACAGGGAGGAATTCACCCCTCCACTTT
CASSPDPTGRNSPLHF
>-|TRBV19|TRBJ1-4|-
TGTGCCAGCGCCCTGCAGGGGTGGAAACTGTTTTTT
CASALQGWKLFF
>-|TRBV6-9|TRBJ1-1|TRBD1
TGTGCCATCAGTGAGGGACAGGGTGTTTCTTTCTTT
CAISEGQGVSFF
>-|TRBV18|TRBJ1-2|TRBD1
TGTGCCAGCTCACCGGGACAGGGGAACTATGGCTACACCTTC
CASSPGQGNYGYTF
>-|TRBV9|TRBJ2-2|TRBD1
TGTGCCAGCAGCGCAGGGTGGACAGGGGAGACCGGCGGGCTGTTTTTT
CASSAGWTGETGGLFF
>-|TRBV27|TRBJ2-2|-
TGTGCCAGCAGTTCAGCGAACACCGGGGAGCTGTTTTTT
CASSSANTGELFF
>-|TRBV6-6|TRBJ2-7|-
TGTGCCAGCAGTTACTCAGTCTACGAGCAGTACTTC
CASSYSVYEQYF
>-|TRBV5-1|TRBJ2-5|-
TGCGCCAGCAGCCAAAGGACAGAAGAGACCCAGTACTTC
CASSQRTEETQYF
>-|TRBV18|TRBJ2-5|-
TGTGCCAGCTCACCGGTAACAGGGCACGAGACCCAGTACTTC
CASSPVTGHETQYF
>-|TRBV18|TRBJ2-5|-
TGTGCCAGCTCACCGGGGCTCCAAGAGACCCAGTACTTC
CASSPGLQETQYF
>many|TRBV6-5|TRBJ2-2|TRBD1
TGTGCCAGCAGTCAGGGGGACAACACCGGGGAGCTGTTTTTT
CASSQGDNTGELFF
>-|TRBV30|TRBJ1-4|-
TGTGCCTGGGCTCGACAGCTTAATGAAAAACTGTTTTTT
CAWARQLNEKLFF
>-|TRBV7-9|TRBJ2-5|TRBD2
TGTGCCAGCAGCCAGCGGTTCTTAGCGGGGAAAGAGACCCAGTACTTC
CASSQRFLAGKETQYF
>-|TRBV15|TRBJ2-5|TRBD1
TGTGCCACCAGCAGAGATCGGGACAGGGTCCTCCAAGAGACCCAGTACTTC
CATSRDRDRVLQETQYF
>-|TRBV11-2|TRBJ2-1|TRBD2
TGTGCCAGCAGTCCCAGCGGGAGGCAGAACAATGAGCAGTTCTTC
CASSPSGRQNNEQFF
>few|TRBV9|TRBJ2-1|-
TGTGCCAGCAGCGTAGGGGGGTTCGTCCCCTACAATGAGCAGTTCTTC
CASSVGGFVPYNEQFF
>-|TRBV11-2|TRBJ2-5|-
TGTGCCAGCAGCCCCGGAGGCACAGTCCAAGAGACCCAGTACTTC
CASSPGGTVQETQYF
>-|TRBV5-6|TRBJ1-1|-
TGTGCCAGCAGCTTGTTTTGGCAAACTCCGCTCTTCTTT
CASSLFWQTPLFF
>-|TRBV7-8|TRBJ1-6|TRBD1
TGTGCCAGCAGCTTATCCCTGGACAGGGGCGCTAATAATTCACCCCTCCACTTT
CASSLSLDRGANNSPLHF
>once|TRBV18|TRBJ2-7|TRBD2
TGTGCCAGCTCACAACGCGAACTAGCGGGAGTAGTTCCGGAGTACTTC
CASSQRELAGVVPEYF
>-|TRBV4-2|TRBJ2-2|TRBD2
TGTGCCAGCAGCCAGGGACTAGCGTTGAACACCGGGGAGCTGTTTTTT
CASSQGLALNTGELFF
>-|TRBV5-6|TRBJ2-3|-
TGTGCCAGCAGCTTTAGTGGGGAGGGCACAGATACGCAGTATTTT
CASSFSGEGTDTQYF
>-|TRBV5-8|TRBJ1-2|TRBD1
TGTGCCAGCAGCTTGGTAACAGGGGGCTTTAACTATGGCTACACCTTC
CASSLVTGGFNYGYTF